Each of the 5 T cell receptor beta chains below was sequenced from the same sample in a study of blood T cell repertoires in COVID-19. Libraries were prepared by immunoSEQ multiplex PCR; TCRdb keeps only in-frame clonotypes and omits some of them. In the table there are around 110,000 clones, over 80% of which are singletons. Sequenced: PBMCs or T cells enriched from blood (not recorded which). These receptors all come from a woman aged 30 to 39 who had recovered from COVID-19.

The chain joins TRBV30 to TRBJ2-3; 9 nucleotides align to TRBD2. CDR3 length: 16 residues. Germline lookup yields CDR1 GTSNPN and CDR2 SVGIG (reference sequence). V shed 1 base and J 1 base; nucleotides not matched to a gene: 6. In DNA, the CDR3 is TGTGCCTGGAGTGGGTTAGCGGGAGATCGCACAGATACGCAGTATTTT. Protein product: CAWSGLAGDRTDTQYF.

V and J are TRBV20-1 and TRBJ2-2; 11 bases map to TRBD2. CDR1 and CDR2 from the germline V gene are DFQATT and SNEGSKA (reference sequence). With 3 bases clipped from V and 6 bases from J, the junction kept 12 bases outside the gene matches. CDR3 length equals 17 residues. The DNA of the CDR3 is TGCAGTGCTAGTGAGGAACTAGCGGGAGAAATCCCCGGGGAGCTGTTTTTT. It is translated as CSASEELAGEIPGELFF.

This clone was observed a few times. V is TRBV27 and J is TRBJ1-5; weak D call: TRBD1 (5 bases). Deletions cut 5 bases from V and 6 bases from J, with 17 bases between. The CDR3 totals 15 residues. Per the germline V gene, CDR1 is MNHEY and CDR2 is SMNVEV (reference sequence). The CDR3 spells CASSHTIGGIQPQHF. CDR3 coding DNA: TGTGCCAGCAGTCACACAATCGGGGGAATTCAGCCCCAGCATTTT.

The chain joins TRBV7-2 to TRBJ2-7; TRBD2 might be the D (6 bases). The CDR3 consists of 15 residues. Looked up from germline, CDR1 is SGHTA and CDR2 is FQGNSA. V lost 5 bases to trimming and J lost 0 bases, with 14 bases between them. CDR3 amino acids: CASSPRGSGSYEQYF. CDR3 coding DNA: TGTGCCAGCAGCCCCCGGGGTAGCGGCTCCTACGAGCAGTACTTC.

The rearrangement links TRBV5-8 to TRBJ1-1; the D is unclear. CDR3 length: 16 amino acids. With 4 bases removed from V and 0 bases from J, the gap between germline ends came to 16 bases. Germline CDR1 and CDR2: SGHTS and YDEGEE. The CDR3 loop reads CASSQLPGLLNTEAFF. For the CDR3, the DNA is TGTGCCAGCAGCCAACTTCCTGGACTCCTGAACACTGAAGCTTTCTTT.